The rows below give T cell receptor beta chains drawn from one sample of a study of T cell repertoires in cytomegalovirus infection. Their cognate antigens are unknown. Via MiXCR, TCRdb re-called the reads, giving one row per CDR3 protein. The data hold roughly 920,000 distinct CDR3 sequences, with roughly 30% observed a single time. The material was cultured CD8+ T cells from PBMCs, obtained from culture after CMV antigen stimulation. All receptors come from a human donor in good health (CMV status not recorded). Some clones in this sample may be carry-over from other donors' samples. Each CDR3 is given with its conserved first and last residue. The D gene is left open where the match is weak. Size is stated for part of the rows, as once, few or many counts, or as a class when the clone is expanded.

TRBV7-2	many	TRBJ1-1	TRBD1	TGTGCCAGCAGCCTCCGACAGGGAGCCACTGAAGCTTTCTTT	CASSLRQGATEAFF
TRBV6-5	NA	TRBJ2-5	NA	TGTGCCAGCACCCCACCCGGTAGGGAGACCCAGTACTTC	CASTPPGRETQYF
TRBV7-9	NA	TRBJ1-1	TRBD1	TGTGCCAGCCAGGACAGGGGTACAGCTTTCTTT	CASQDRGTAFF
TRBV7-9	NA	TRBJ2-3	NA	TGTGCCAGCAGCTCCCTCACAGGGCCAGATACGCAGTATTTT	CASSSLTGPDTQYF
TRBV7-6	NA	TRBJ2-6	TRBD1	TGTGCCAGCAGCTTAGCGGGGCTCCGGGACAGGGTCCTTGAATCTCACTCTGGGGCCAACGTCCTGACTTTC	CASSLAGLRDRVLESHSGANVLTF
TRBV19	many	TRBJ1-5	NA	TGTGCCACCCTAGACGCCGGTAATCAGCCCCAGCATTTT	CATLDAGNQPQHF
TRBV5-4	few	TRBJ2-7	NA	TGTGCCAGCAGAGTGTTCGGCCGTGTGGATCCGGAGGGACGGTCCTACGAGCAGTACTTC	CASRVFGRVDPEGRSYEQYF
TRBV4-1	NA	TRBJ1-6	TRBD1	TGCGCCAGCAGCCCGCAGACAGGGGAGGTCCATAATTCACCCCCCCACTTT	CASSPQTGEVHNSPPHF
TRBV11-3	NA	TRBJ2-5	TRBD2	TGTGCCAGCAGCTCCGGGACTAGCGGGGGGGGTCCGTACCAAGAGACCCAGTACTTC	CASSSGTSGGGPYQETQYF
TRBV5-6	few	TRBJ1-1	NA	TGTGCCAGCAGCTTGGGACGGTACCGCCTCCTGAACACTGAAGCTTTCTTT	CASSLGRYRLLNTEAFF
TRBV7-9	NA	TRBJ2-1	NA	TGTGCCAGCAGCAGGTCGCGTATGGATGAGCAGTTCTTC	CASSRSRMDEQFF
TRBV27	few	TRBJ2-5	NA	TGTGCCAGCAGTTTAAACGGGGAGACCCAGTACTTC	CASSLNGETQYF
TRBV7-2	NA	TRBJ2-3	TRBD2	TGTGCCAGCAGCTTAACCGCCGGGACTAGGGGCTCAGATACGCAGTATTTT	CASSLTAGTRGSDTQYF
TRBV7-9	NA	TRBJ2-3	NA	TGTGCCAGCAGCCCTACAGAGGTCTACACAGATACGCAGTATTTT	CASSPTEVYTDTQYF
TRBV12-3/TRBV12-4	NA	TRBJ2-3	TRBD1	TGTGCCAGCAGTCCCAGGGACAGGACAGATACGCAGTATTTT	CASSPRDRTDTQYF
TRBV25-1	few	TRBJ2-2	NA	TGTGCCAGCAGTGAATCAGGATGGCACCTCCGGTCCGTCGGGGAGCTGTTTTTT	CASSESGWHLRSVGELFF
TRBV6-2/TRBV6-3	NA	TRBJ2-3	NA	TGTGCCAGCAGTACGGGTAGGCGGGGCACAGATACGCAGTATTTT	CASSTGRRGTDTQYF
TRBV2	NA	TRBJ1-4	NA	TGTGCCACAAACTCGCTCACGAGCCGGAATGAAAAACTGTTTTTT	CATNSLTSRNEKLFF
TRBV20-1	NA	TRBJ1-5	NA	TGCAGTGCTAGGGTGGGATACAATCAGCCCCAGCATTTT	CSARVGYNQPQHF
TRBV6-6	NA	TRBJ2-6	NA	TGTGCCAGCAGTCCGCGAACAGGGTACGACTCTGGGGCCAACGTCCTGACTTTC	CASSPRTGYDSGANVLTF
TRBV5-4	NA	TRBJ2-3	TRBD2	TGTGCCACCCAGCCTGGGGAGCGGGGTGTGAGAAGCACAGATACGCAGTATTTT	CATQPGERGVRSTDTQYF
TRBV5-6	NA	TRBJ1-2	NA	TGTGCCAGCAGCTTGAACAGAATCCTCTATGGCTACACCTTC	CASSLNRILYGYTF
TRBV19	NA	TRBJ1-1	NA	TGTGCCAGTCCCTACCCCCACAGGGTCGAGGACACTGAAGCTTTCTTT	CASPYPHRVEDTEAFF
TRBV19	NA	TRBJ1-2	TRBD1	TGTGCCAGTGGGCCGGGACAGACCTATGGCTACACCTTC	CASGPGQTYGYTF
TRBV28	NA	TRBJ1-1	TRBD1	TGTGCCAGCAGTCTTTTCCCCCCGGGACAGATCTTTACTGAAGCTTTCTTT	CASSLFPPGQIFTEAFF
TRBV7-2	many	TRBJ2-7	NA	TGTGCCAGCAGCGACTTAGGTTCTTCCTACGAGCAGTACTTC	CASSDLGSSYEQYF
TRBV20-1	few	TRBJ2-1	NA	TGCAGGCTTAAGGAGTTAGAGGGGTTCTTC	CRLKELEGFF
TRBV3-1	NA	TRBJ2-4	TRBD1	TGTGCCAGCAGCCAAGATAGGCCCGCCAGGGGGCGGGTCGTGGTTGAAAACATTCAGTACTTC	CASSQDRPARGRVVVENIQYF
TRBV7-3	NA	TRBJ2-1	TRBD1	TGTGCCAGCAGCTCAGGGGGTTTTGAGCAGTTCTTC	CASSSGGFEQFF
TRBV7-9	NA	TRBJ1-4	NA	TGTGCCAGCAGCTCCCTCTTGGCAAAACTGTTTTTT	CASSSLLAKLFF
TRBV27	NA	TRBJ1-6	TRBD1	TGTGTCAGCAGTCCTGGACAGGGTAATTCACCCCTCCACTTT	CVSSPGQGNSPLHF
TRBV19	NA	TRBJ1-1	NA	TGTGCCAGTAGTAGCCAGGGCAGGCCCAACACTGAAGCTTTCTTT	CASSSQGRPNTEAFF
TRBV7-6	NA	TRBJ1-2	NA	TGTGCCAGCAGCTCCCTAATCGGGGGCGGTGACTATGGCTACACCTTC	CASSSLIGGGDYGYTF
TRBV6-1	few	TRBJ2-3	NA	TGTGCCAGCAGTGAAGCGGGAGACACAGATACGCAGTATTTT	CASSEAGDTDTQYF
TRBV24-1	NA	TRBJ2-5	NA	TGTGCCACCAGTGATTTGCAGTCAGAGACCCAGTACTTC	CATSDLQSETQYF
TRBV6-6	few	TRBJ2-1	NA	TGTGCCAGCAGTTACCCTCGAGCGGGTAAGAACAATGAGCAGTTCTTC	CASSYPRAGKNNEQFF
TRBV7-9	NA	TRBJ2-5	TRBD1	TGTGCCAGCAGCTTAAGGAGGGGACAGGTGGCCGAGACCCAGTACTTC	CASSLRRGQVAETQYF
TRBV15	NA	TRBJ2-3	TRBD2	TGTGCCACCAGCAGAGAGAGTCTTGATACGCTAGCGGGGGGGCCTACGCAGTATTTT	CATSRESLDTLAGGPTQYF
TRBV29-1	NA	TRBJ2-5	NA	TGCAGCGTTATGGGACTGCAAGAGACCCAGTACTTC	CSVMGLQETQYF